This entry lists 24 T cell receptor beta chains sequenced from one sample in a study of blood T cell repertoires in COVID-19. Measured with immunoSEQ multiplex PCR; TCRdb has only the in-frame clones, and not every one. This sample has roughly 190,000 clones, with roughly three quarters found just once. Sequencing was carried out using PBMCs or T cells enriched from blood (not recorded which). The receptors shown here come from a woman aged 45 to 65 with acute COVID-19.

This clone turned up a few times. CDR3 sequence: CASSPDRGRYEQYV. CDR3 DNA sequence: TGTGCCAGCAGCCCTGACAGGGGGAGATACGAGCAGTACGTC. J is TRBJ2-7 and V is TRBV7-2; 9 positions match TRBD1. The CDR3 covers 14 residues. Trimming took 5 bases from V and 4 from J; bases not matched to a gene: 6. From germline, CDR1 is SGHTA and CDR2 FQGNSA.

This sequence joins TRBV6-5 and TRBJ2-7, with 7 bases lining up with TRBD1. Germline-derived CDR1 and CDR2 are MNHEY and SVGAGI. The V segment lost 6 bases and the J segment 1 base; nucleotides outside the gene matches: 3. The CDR3 contains 13 residues. For the CDR3, the DNA is TGTGCCAGCAGATCGGACAGGTCCTACGAGCAGTACGTC. Amino acid sequence: CASRSDRSYEQYV.

The genes are TRBV6-1 and TRBJ1-5, with D possibly being TRBD1 (6 bases). V lost 9 bases to trimming and J lost 0 bases, with 12 bases between them. CDR1 and CDR2 from the germline V gene are MNHNS and SASEGT. The CDR3 loop spans 14 amino acids. Written as DNA, the CDR3 is TGTGCCAGTGCACAGGGAAATAGCAATCAGCCCCAGCATTTT. Encoded protein: CASAQGNSNQPQHF.

The genes are TRBV19 and TRBJ1-5; the match to TRBD1 covers 8 bases. The germline CDR1 and CDR2 sequences are LNHDA and SQIVND (reference sequence). Trimming cost V 3 bases and J 7 bases; bases outside gene matches: 8. The CDR3 covers 15 residues. For the CDR3, the DNA is TGTGCCAGTAGTATCGACAGGGGTTCAGGCCAGCCCCAGCATTTT. Translating gives CASSIDRGSGQPQHF.

This clone occurred a few times. The sample has other DNA sequences that encode this CDR3 too. The chain links TRBV5-1 to TRBJ2-1; 7 nucleotides agree with TRBD2. The germline V gene encodes CDR1 SGHRS and CDR2 YFSETQ. J gave up 7 bases and V 5 bases, and 3 bases lay outside the gene matches. The CDR3 runs 12 residues. The CDR3, as DNA: TGCGCCAGCAGTTTCGGGGGGAATGAGCAGTTCTTC. Its protein product is CASSFGGNEQFF.

V usage is TRBV7-2 and J usage is TRBJ1-2; D call uncertain. The germline V and J ends were trimmed by 1 base and 0 bases, with 6 bases remaining between them. Germline V gene data show CDR1 as SGHTA and CDR2 as FQGNSA. The CDR3 is 14 amino acids. The CDR3 DNA sequence: TGTGCCAGCAGCTTAGTGGCAGCTAACTATGGCTACACCTTC. It translates to CASSLVAANYGYTF. Based on the CDR3 plus reference TRBV7-2 and TRBJ1-2, the full variable domain is GAGVSQSPSNKVTEKGKDVELRCDPISGHTALYWYRQSLGQGLEFLIYFQGNSAPDKSGLPSDRFSAERTGGSVSTLTIQRTQQEDSAVYLCASSLVAANYGYTFGSGTRLTVV.

This clone was counted once. The rearrangement uses TRBV30 and TRBJ1-5, with D unresolved. CDR1 and CDR2 from the germline V gene are GTSNPN and SVGIG (reference sequence). The CDR3 covers 14 residues. Between the trimmed V and J ends, which lost 2 bases and 1 base, there was a span of 9 bases. Written as DNA, the CDR3 is TGTGCCTGGAGTCTTAGCAGAAGCAATCAGCCCCAGCATTTT. Encoded protein: CAWSLSRSNQPQHF.

The chain recombines TRBV10-1 with TRBJ2-1; D may be TRBD1 (6 bases). Germline V CDR1 and CDR2: WNHNN, SYGVQD (reference sequence). Deletions cut 7 bases from V and 2 bases from J, with 18 bases between. This CDR3 contains 16 residues. CDR3 nucleotide sequence: TGCGCCAGCATCCGGCACCGGACAGAGACCTACAATGAGCAGTTCTTC. Amino acids: CASIRHRTETYNEQFF.

Only a few counts were recorded for this clone. This rearrangement joins TRBV27 to TRBJ1-5; D may be TRBD1 (5 bases). Trimming cost V 2 bases and J 11 bases, with 10 bases left between them. The CDR3 has 12 residues. In germline, CDR1 is MNHEY, CDR2 SMNVEV (reference sequence). CDR3 nucleotide sequence: TGTGCCAGCAGTTTAAGGGGTGAGGCCCAGCATTTT. Residues: CASSLRGEAQHF.

The gene calls are TRBV6-1 and TRBJ2-5; 8 bases line up with TRBD2. The CDR3 loop spans 17 amino acids. The V gene's germline CDR1 is MNHNS and CDR2 SASEGT. Trimming at V came to 3 bases and at J to 6 bases, leaving 15 bases not matched to a gene. The DNA of the CDR3 is TGTGCCAGCAGTGATCGGACGGGGGGGCCGAGTAAGAAGACCCAGTACTTC. This translates into CASSDRTGGPSKKTQYF.

The chain links TRBV6-5 to TRBJ1-6, with 8 positions matching TRBD1. The CDR3 has 14 amino acids. Unmatched junction bases numbered 9, after V lost 8 bases and J lost 9 bases. The germline gives CDR1 MNHEY, CDR2 SVGAGI. CDR3 DNA sequence: TGTGCCAGCGGAAAGACAGGGGCGGGTTCACCCCTCCACTTT. This translates into CASGKTGAGSPLHF.

This clone has just one count. The chain employs TRBV11-2 and TRBJ1-4, with D perhaps matching TRBD1 (5 bases). The CDR3 runs to 14 residues. From germline, CDR1 is SGHAT and CDR2 FQNNGV. With 5 bases removed from V and 7 bases from J, the gap between germline ends came to 14 bases. This chain's CDR3 is CASSTPSRAEKLFF. The CDR3, as DNA: TGTGCCAGCAGCACCCCCTCCAGGGCTGAAAAACTGTTTTTT.

The chain has TRBV19 and TRBJ2-3; no definite D call. The V gene lost 8 bases and the J gene lost 3 bases, with 15 bases spanning the gap. CDR3 size: 14 residues. Germline CDR1 LNHDA, CDR2 SQIVND (reference sequence). This CDR3 reads CASVPGATTDTQYF. The CDR3 DNA follows: TGTGCCAGTGTACCGGGTGCTACAACAGATACGCAGTATTTT.

V and J are TRBV5-1 and TRBJ1-5; 7 bases are a match to TRBD1. Per germline, CDR1 SGHRS and CDR2 YFSETQ. V dropped 2 bases and J dropped 0; count of bases not matched to a gene: 2. The CDR3 covers 15 residues. The CDR3 region has the DNA TGCGCCAGCAGCTTCGACAGGGCTAGCAATCAGCCCCAGCATTTT. Encoded protein: CASSFDRASNQPQHF.

V gene TRBV30 combines with J gene TRBJ2-4, with D unclear. The germline V gene has CDR1 GTSNPN and CDR2 SVGIG (reference sequence). The CDR3 has 9 residues. Trimming removed 3 bases from V and 11 bases from J, with 5 bases in between. The CDR3 DNA reads as TGTGCCTGGAGACTTTTTCAGTACTTC. This gives the protein CAWRLFQYF.

The chain employs TRBV24-1 and TRBJ1-5; tentative D call: TRBD1 (5 bases). Germline V gene data show CDR1 as KGHDR and CDR2 as SFDVKD. Trimming removed 9 bases from V and 5 bases from J, with 10 bases in between. This CDR3 has 12 residues. CDR3 DNA: TGTGCCACCGGGGGGGTCGATCAGCCCCAGCATTTT. Translated: CATGGVDQPQHF.

This chain's CDR3 is CASSPRGEGEKLFF. CDR3 DNA: TGTGCCAGCAGCCCCAGGGGAGAGGGTGAAAAACTGTTTTTT. This chain connects TRBV7-9 to TRBJ1-4, with a tentative D call TRBD1 (6 bases). V gave up 5 bases and J gave up 7 bases, with 14 bases separating them. This CDR3 has 14 amino acids. Germline CDR1 is SEHNR and CDR2 is FQNEAQ (reference sequence).

The chain employs TRBV3-1 (or the pseudogene TRBV3-2) and TRBJ1-5; D is possibly TRBD1 (5 bases). This CDR3 is 16 amino acids long. The germline gives CDR1 LGHDT, CDR2 YNNKEL (reference sequence). Trimming pared 1 base from V and 7 bases from J, leaving 17 bases between. The CDR3 bases are TGTGCCAGCAGCCAAGGCACGGTCAGGGCCCCCCAGCCCCAGCATTTT. Translated, it gives CASSQGTVRAPQPQHF.

This clone was detected once. The chain uses TRBV29-1 and TRBJ1-1; 9 nucleotides match TRBD1. The CDR3 sequence is 12 residues long. CDR1 and CDR2 (germline): SQVTM, ANQGSEA. The V gene end was trimmed by 6 bases and the J gene end by 6 bases; junction bases not matched to a gene: 5. CDR3 nucleotides: TGCAGCGTCGAGGACAGGGGCGCTGAAGCTTTCTTT. It specifies CSVEDRGAEAFF.

V gene TRBV6-5 combines with J gene TRBJ1-1; tentative D call: TRBD1 (6 bases). Between the trimmed V and J ends, which lost 6 bases and 0 bases, there was a span of 11 bases. The CDR3 sequence is 14 residues long. Germline V gene data show CDR1 as MNHEY and CDR2 as SVGAGI. CDR3 nucleotides: TGTGCCAGCAGAGAGGACAGCATGAACACTGAAGCTTTCTTT. It specifies CASREDSMNTEAFF.

V usage is TRBV19 and J usage is TRBJ1-6; D might be TRBD1 (5 bases). Germline CDR1 is LNHDA and CDR2 is SQIVND (reference sequence). The ends were cut back, 4 bases at V and 3 bases at J, with 19 bases in the middle. The CDR3 totals 18 residues. CDR3 coding DNA: TGTGCCAGTAGTACAGATTCAGGGAAAACGGGCTATAATTCACCCCTCCACTTT. Its translation: CASSTDSGKTGYNSPLHF.

CDR3 DNA: TGTGCCAGCAGTTTTCACAGGACTAGCGGGGGACCTAAAAACATTCAGTACTTC. Its protein product is CASSFHRTSGGPKNIQYF. The chain links TRBV6-2 or TRBV6-3 to TRBJ2-4, with 13 bases matching TRBD2. Germline CDR1 MNHEY, CDR2 SVGEGT. This CDR3 is 18 amino acids long. The trim removed 4 bases at V and 4 bases at J, leaving 10 bases unmatched.

The chain uses TRBV7-3 and TRBJ2-2, with a weak D call TRBD2 (6 bases). Trimming shortened V by 5 bases and J by 4 bases, and 11 bases separated the two germline ends. This CDR3 has 14 residues. The germline V gene encodes CDR1 SGHTA and CDR2 FQGTGA. CDR3 residues: CASSGPEGTGELFF. The CDR3 bases are TGTGCCAGCAGCGGTCCGGAGGGCACCGGGGAGCTGTTTTTT.

This clone was detected ten times or more. The chain joins TRBV2 to TRBJ1-5; 7 positions agree with TRBD1. J lost 4 bases, V lost 6 bases, and 9 bases had no gene match. Germline lookup yields CDR1 SNHLY and CDR2 FYNNEI. This CDR3 is 15 amino acids long. Written as DNA, the CDR3 is TGTGCCAGCAGACCACCGGGACAGAGGAATCAGCCCCAGCATTTT. Translating gives CASRPPGQRNQPQHF.